In its sample, the clone carrying this T cell receptor beta chain was seen many times. The V end lost 5 bases, the J end lost 6 bases, and 23 bases lay between the germline ends. The CDR3 loop spans 17 amino acids. Germline-derived CDR1 and CDR2 are SGHVS and FQNEAQ. The data were obtained in a study of T cell repertoires in cytomegalovirus infection. Whole-study context: An indication of both CMV infection and matching HLA type came from public TCR beta signatures.

From the reads, TCRdb called clonotypes with MiXCR, one entry per CDR3 protein. The sample consists of around 180,000 distinct CDR3 sequences, approximately 19% of them appearing once. The origin of this receptor is a human donor in good health (CMV status not recorded). Some clones in this sample may be carry-over from other donors' samples. This sequence joins TRBV7-8 and TRBJ2-1, with TRBD1 as a possible D gene (6 bases). The sample comprised PBMCs. This chain's CDR3 is CASSLTFGGQPLNEQFF. CDR3 bases: TGTGCCAGCAGCCTAACCTTTGGTGGACAGCCGCTCAATGAGCAGTTCTTC.